The rows below give T cell receptor beta chains drawn from one sample of a study of sequential checkpoint blockade in melanoma. Sequencing was performed with immunoSEQ multiplex PCR; in TCRdb, only in-frame clones are kept and a portion is missing. The sample includes about 25,000 clones, roughly four fifths seen only once; the top ten take about a fifth. This specimen was CD8+ T cells sorted from blood (inferred from file names), taken from a patient given nivolumab and ipilimumab in sequence. Source of these receptors: a human donor with melanoma. Each CDR3 is given with its conserved first and last residue. The order of the fields is J gene, D gene, clone size, V gene, CDR3 protein, CDR3 DNA. D genes are given only for firm matches. Clone size, where shown, is once, few, many, or a class for clones that have expanded.

J: TRBJ2-5
D: .
size: .
V: TRBV7-9
CDR3: CASSSGPRMQYF
DNA: TGTGCCAGCAGCTCTGGGCCCCGCATGCAGTACTTC

J: TRBJ2-5
D: TRBD2
size: .
V: TRBV29-1
CDR3: CSVDGQGGETQYF
DNA: TGCAGCGTTGATGGCCAGGGAGGGGAGACCCAGTACTTC

J: TRBJ2-2
D: .
size: .
V: TRBV7-9
CDR3: CASSTGLTTGELFF
DNA: TGTGCCAGCAGCACGGGACTTACCACCGGGGAGCTGTTTTTT

J: TRBJ1-2
D: .
size: .
V: TRBV7-2
CDR3: CASSLAPPDRRIYGYTF
DNA: TGTGCCAGCAGCTTAGCTCCGCCCGACAGGAGGATCTATGGCTACACCTTC

J: TRBJ2-1
D: .
size: .
V: TRBV11-3
CDR3: CASSLDRGYYNEQFF
DNA: TGTGCCAGCAGCTTAGACAGGGGATACTACAATGAGCAGTTCTTC

J: TRBJ1-4
D: TRBD1
size: .
V: TRBV7-9
CDR3: CASSTTGELREKLFF
DNA: TGTGCCAGCAGCACGACAGGGGAGTTAAGGGAAAAACTGTTTTTT

J: TRBJ2-5
D: TRBD2
size: .
V: TRBV5-5
CDR3: CASSRRTSGKETQYF
DNA: TGTGCCAGCAGCAGGAGGACTAGCGGGAAAGAGACCCAGTACTTC

J: TRBJ2-7
D: TRBD1
size: few
V: TRBV10-3
CDR3: CAITGEDREGAEQYF
DNA: TGTGCCATCACTGGCGAGGACAGGGAAGGGGCCGAGCAGTACTTC

J: TRBJ1-2
D: TRBD1
size: few
V: TRBV19
CDR3: CASSNQGEDYGYTF
DNA: TGTGCCAGTAGTAACCAGGGGGAGGATTATGGCTACACCTTC

J: TRBJ1-5
D: TRBD1
size: .
V: TRBV19
CDR3: CASSIGQGIEQPQHF
DNA: TGTGCCAGTAGTATAGGACAGGGGATTGAACAGCCCCAGCATTTT

J: TRBJ1-5
D: .
size: .
V: TRBV6-7
CDR3: CASSYSGGVGNQPQHF
DNA: TGTGCCAGCAGTTACTCGGGGGGGGTAGGCAATCAGCCCCAGCATTTT

J: TRBJ1-1
D: .
size: .
V: TRBV30
CDR3: CAWRPTGNTEAFF
DNA: TGTGCCTGGCGCCCGACAGGAAACACTGAAGCTTTCTTT

J: TRBJ1-2
D: .
size: .
V: TRBV28
CDR3: CASSPPFGQYTNYGYTF
DNA: TGTGCCAGCAGTCCACCCTTTGGACAGTATACTAACTATGGCTACACCTTC

J: TRBJ1-5
D: .
size: .
V: TRBV19
CDR3: CASTEVYSNQPQHF
DNA: TGTGCCAGTACTGAAGTCTATAGCAATCAGCCCCAGCATTTT

J: TRBJ2-5
D: .
size: .
V: TRBV19
CDR3: CATRGFQETQYF
DNA: TGTGCCACCCGGGGTTTCCAAGAGACCCAGTACTTC

J: TRBJ2-1
D: .
size: .
V: TRBV29-1
CDR3: CSVRYQPEDEQFF
DNA: TGCAGCGTTCGGTATCAACCGGAGGATGAGCAGTTCTTC

J: TRBJ2-7
D: TRBD2
size: .
V: TRBV5-4
CDR3: CASSSGASGIYEQYF
DNA: TGTGCCAGCAGCTCCGGGGCTAGCGGCATCTACGAGCAGTACTTC

J: TRBJ2-5
D: TRBD1
size: .
V: TRBV4-3
CDR3: CASSLQGYRDQETQYF
DNA: TGCGCCAGCAGCCTACAGGGGTACAGGGACCAAGAGACCCAGTACTTC

J: TRBJ2-7
D: .
size: once
V: TRBV6-1
CDR3: CASSEGTGGAYLADPYEQYF
DNA: TGTGCCAGCAGTGAAGGGACAGGAGGGGCCTACTTAGCGGACCCCTACGAGCAGTACTTC

J: TRBJ2-7
D: TRBD2
size: few
V: TRBV4-1
CDR3: CASSQGVGSGSYEQYF
DNA: TGCGCCAGCAGCCAAGGAGTCGGTAGCGGGAGTTACGAGCAGTACTTC

J: TRBJ2-7
D: .
size: .
V: TRBV28
CDR3: CASSLRENEQYF
DNA: TGTGCCAGCAGTCTTAGGGAGAACGAGCAGTACTTC

J: TRBJ1-3
D: .
size: .
V: TRBV6-1
CDR3: CASSEAPGGNTIYF
DNA: TGTGCCAGCAGTGAAGCTCCAGGGGGAAACACCATATATTTT

J: TRBJ1-1
D: TRBD1
size: few
V: TRBV5-6
CDR3: CASSQGDTEAFF
DNA: TGTGCCAGCAGCCAGGGGGACACTGAAGCTTTCTTT

J: TRBJ2-2
D: .
size: .
V: TRBV4-3
CDR3: CASSQGGQRPNTGELFF
DNA: TGCGCCAGCAGCCAAGGGGGGCAAAGACCGAACACCGGGGAGCTGTTTTTT

J: TRBJ2-7
D: TRBD2
size: .
V: TRBV28
CDR3: CASSLPGLAGTYEQYF
DNA: TGTGCCAGCAGTCTGCCGGGACTAGCGGGGACCTACGAGCAGTACTTC

J: TRBJ2-7
D: .
size: .
V: TRBV27
CDR3: CASSLSGGDRTYEQYF
DNA: TGTGCCAGCAGTTTATCGGGCGGGGATCGGACCTACGAGCAGTACTTC

J: TRBJ2-3
D: TRBD2
size: .
V: TRBV4-3
CDR3: CASSQVAGLATDTQYF
DNA: TGCGCCAGCAGCCAAGTGGCGGGACTAGCAACAGATACGCAGTATTTT

J: TRBJ1-2
D: .
size: .
V: TRBV29-1
CDR3: CSVGAQTEFGYTF
DNA: TGCAGCGTTGGGGCCCAGACGGAATTCGGCTACACCTTC

J: TRBJ1-5
D: .
size: .
V: TRBV4-1
CDR3: CASSQEESQPQHF
DNA: TGCGCCAGCAGCCAAGAGGAGAGTCAGCCCCAGCATTTT

J: TRBJ1-3
D: .
size: .
V: TRBV13
CDR3: CASSNHMGNTIYF
DNA: TGTGCCAGCAGCAACCACATGGGAAACACCATATATTTT

J: TRBJ1-1
D: .
size: .
V: TRBV29-1
CDR3: CSVLAGRTEAFF
DNA: TGCAGCGTACTAGCGGGGAGGACTGAAGCTTTCTTT

J: TRBJ2-3
D: TRBD2
size: .
V: TRBV6-5
CDR3: CASSYLGRVTDTQYF
DNA: TGTGCCAGCAGTTACTTAGGGAGGGTCACAGATACGCAGTATTTT

J: TRBJ1-4
D: .
size: .
V: TRBV4-1
CDR3: CASSQDPGLDEKLFF
DNA: TGCGCCAGCAGCCAAGATCCGGGACTGGATGAAAAACTGTTTTTT

J: TRBJ2-4
D: .
size: .
V: TRBV27
CDR3: CASSTRLATAKNIQYF
DNA: TGTGCCAGCAGTACCCGCCTAGCGACGGCCAAAAACATTCAGTACTTC

J: TRBJ2-3
D: .
size: .
V: TRBV9
CDR3: CASSVTSGTQYF
DNA: TGTGCCAGCAGCGTGACTAGTGGTACGCAGTATTTT

J: TRBJ1-4
D: TRBD1
size: .
V: TRBV4-1
CDR3: CASSPSGTVNEKLFF
DNA: TGCGCCAGCAGCCCCTCCGGGACAGTTAATGAAAAACTGTTTTTT

J: TRBJ1-3
D: .
size: .
V: TRBV5-1
CDR3: CARGGRGPSGNTIYF
DNA: TGCGCCAGGGGGGGAAGGGGCCCCTCTGGAAACACCATATATTTT

J: TRBJ2-2
D: TRBD2
size: .
V: TRBV25-1
CDR3: CASSLREGGELFF
DNA: TGTGCCAGCAGTCTCAGGGAGGGCGGGGAGCTGTTTTTT

J: TRBJ2-5
D: TRBD2
size: .
V: TRBV9
CDR3: CASSGSGGHQETQYF
DNA: TGTGCCAGCTCGGGAAGCGGGGGGCATCAAGAGACCCAGTACTTC

J: TRBJ2-2
D: .
size: .
V: TRBV7-9
CDR3: CASIPYTGELFF
DNA: TGTGCCAGCATCCCATACACCGGGGAGCTGTTTTTT

J: TRBJ1-2
D: .
size: .
V: TRBV9
CDR3: CASSVGEGNTIYGYTF
DNA: TGTGCCAGCAGCGTAGGAGAGGGAAACACCATCTATGGCTACACCTTC

J: TRBJ1-2
D: .
size: .
V: TRBV7-9
CDR3: CASSLDRSTNGYTF
DNA: TGTGCCAGCAGCTTAGATCGGAGTACAAATGGCTACACCTTC

J: TRBJ1-2
D: .
size: .
V: TRBV7-9
CDR3: CASSGRTVPDYGYTF
DNA: TGTGCCAGCAGCGGAAGGACAGTTCCTGACTATGGCTACACCTTC

J: TRBJ1-2
D: .
size: .
V: TRBV27
CDR3: CASSLPGFYGYTF
DNA: TGTGCCAGCAGTCTCCCAGGATTCTATGGCTACACCTTC

J: TRBJ2-1
D: TRBD2
size: .
V: TRBV6-5
CDR3: CASSTHASGREQFF
DNA: TGTGCCAGCAGTACCCACGCTAGCGGGAGGGAGCAGTTCTTC

J: TRBJ1-3
D: .
size: .
V: TRBV5-4
CDR3: CASSFRGGNTIYF
DNA: TGTGCCAGCAGCTTCAGGGGAGGAAACACCATATATTTT

J: TRBJ1-4
D: .
size: .
V: TRBV30
CDR3: CAWNWGQGEATNEKLFF
DNA: TGTGCCTGGAATTGGGGGCAGGGAGAGGCAACTAATGAAAAACTGTTTTTT

J: TRBJ1-4
D: TRBD1
size: few
V: TRBV7-9
CDR3: CASRTGTDNEKLFF
DNA: TGTGCCAGCAGGACCGGGACAGATAATGAAAAACTGTTTTTT

J: TRBJ1-1
D: .
size: once
V: TRBV27
CDR3: CASSRRIDTEAFF
DNA: TGTGCCAGCAGTCGTAGAATCGACACTGAAGCTTTCTTT

J: TRBJ1-5
D: .
size: .
V: TRBV28
CDR3: CASSFGRDLNQPQHF
DNA: TGTGCCAGCAGTTTTGGCAGGGATCTCAATCAGCCCCAGCATTTT

J: TRBJ1-2
D: .
size: .
V: TRBV9
CDR3: CASSGPGGGGGYTF
DNA: TGTGCCAGCAGCGGACCCGGGGGAGGTGGTGGCTACACCTTC

J: TRBJ1-1
D: .
size: .
V: TRBV19
CDR3: CASSISGWDTEAFF
DNA: TGTGCCAGTAGTATTTCAGGGTGGGACACTGAAGCTTTCTTT

J: TRBJ2-2
D: .
size: .
V: TRBV7-9
CDR3: CASSLATQSGELFF
DNA: TGTGCCAGCAGCTTAGCAACCCAGTCCGGGGAGCTGTTTTTT

J: TRBJ2-1
D: .
size: few
V: TRBV27
CDR3: CASSLYPGNYNEQFF
DNA: TGTGCCAGCAGTTTATACCCGGGGAACTACAATGAGCAGTTCTTC

J: TRBJ2-7
D: .
size: .
V: TRBV27
CDR3: CASSPGGLGGDEQYF
DNA: TGTGCCAGCAGTCCCGGAGGGCTGGGGGGAGACGAGCAGTACTTC

J: TRBJ2-7
D: TRBD2
size: .
V: TRBV27
CDR3: CASRGGRAPHEQYF
DNA: TGTGCCAGCAGAGGCGGGAGGGCCCCTCACGAGCAGTACTTC

J: TRBJ2-7
D: TRBD1
size: .
V: TRBV6-1
CDR3: CASGETGTVYEQYF
DNA: TGTGCCAGCGGAGAGACAGGGACGGTATACGAGCAGTACTTC